The present entry profiles one TCR beta chain with its context. Its antigen is as yet unknown. These data belong to a study of OX40 agonist ivuxolimab in advanced cancers. Overall study: Treatment received earlier with anti-PD-1, anti-PD-L1 or anti-CTLA-4 agents was allowed, and 40% had some.

The study, taken as a whole, reports: Both blood CD4+ and CD8+ T cells showed clonal growth by week 6 at 0.1 to 3.0 mg/kg.

Some clones are missing from TCRdb's copy, which holds only in-frame ones; the method was immunoSEQ multiplex PCR. The sample gives some 75,000 clones, about 88% of which show up once; around 0.7% is in the top ten. Trimming took off 0 bases at V and 4 bases at J, with 12 bases between the two ends. The CDR3 runs 16 residues. Per the germline V gene, CDR1 is MGHRA and CDR2 is YSYEKL. This sequence joins TRBV4-1 and TRBJ1-4, with D maybe TRBD1 (5 bases). The origin of this receptor is an adult with an advanced solid tumor such as melanoma, head and neck, liver or kidney cancer. Sequenced here: CD4+ or CD8+ T cells sorted from blood, sampled in a trial of the OX40 agonist ivuxolimab. The CDR3 sequence is CASSQDEQGYNEKLFF. In nucleotides, the CDR3 is TGCGCCAGCAGCCAAGATGAGCAGGGCTATAATGAAAAACTGTTTTTT.